Shown below are 30 T cell receptor beta chains from a single sample sequenced in a study of T cell changes during pregnancy in multiple sclerosis. TCRdb's copy holds only in-frame clones and misses some; the assay was immunoSEQ multiplex PCR. Counted here are 75,000 to 100,000 clones, about nine tenths occurring once; the ten biggest clones make up roughly 0.77%. This sample comprised peripheral blood, obtained in the second trimester of pregnancy. Receptors originate from a female donor in good health, enrolled as a control in a pregnancy study.

The chain combines TRBV11-2 with TRBJ1-1; TRBD1 might be the D (6 bases). The length of the CDR3 is 12 residues. The ends were cut back, 8 bases at V and 1 base at J, with 8 bases in the middle. Germline CDR1 and CDR2: SGHAT and FQNNGV. CDR3 DNA sequence: TGTGCCAGCGGACAGTCGAACACTGAAGCTTTCTTT. It specifies CASGQSNTEAFF.

V gene TRBV29-1 combines with J gene TRBJ1-1; 7 nucleotides align to TRBD1. Germline V gives CDR1 SQVTM, CDR2 ANQGSEA. This CDR3 region has 13 residues. With 7 bases clipped from V and 6 bases from J, the junction kept 11 bases outside the gene matches. This chain's CDR3 is CSAERSGGAEAFF. The CDR3 region has the DNA TGCAGCGCCGAAAGATCAGGGGGAGCTGAAGCTTTCTTT.

The chain uses TRBV7-8 and TRBJ1-1; D is possibly TRBD1 (6 bases). CDR1 is SGHVS, CDR2 FQNEAQ, per germline. The CDR3 runs 14 residues. V lost 3 bases to trimming and J lost 5 bases, with 13 bases between them. DNA of the CDR3: TGTGCCAGCAGCTTTGCGGGCCAGGGGACTGAAGCTTTCTTT. Its translation is CASSFAGQGTEAFF.

This rearrangement joins TRBV27 to TRBJ2-3, with 7 bases matching TRBD1. Germline V CDR1 and CDR2: MNHEY, SMNVEV (reference sequence). V trimming: 5 bases; J trimming: 2 bases; junction bases outside the gene matches: 7. The CDR3 is 15 residues long. CDR3: CASSPRQGTTDTQYF. The CDR3 coding sequence is TGTGCCAGCAGTCCACGACAGGGAACCACAGATACGCAGTATTTT.

The genes are TRBV6-5 and TRBJ2-7, with 7 bases that match TRBD2. The CDR3 length is 15 residues. The trim removed 1 base at V and 2 bases at J, leaving 5 bases unmatched. The germline V gene has CDR1 MNHEY and CDR2 SVGAGI. The CDR3 region has the DNA TGTGCCAGCAGTTACTGGGCTAGCGGTCCCTACGAGCAGTACTTC. This translates into CASSYWASGPYEQYF.

The table lists this clone with a count of one. The DNA for the CDR3 is TGTGCCAGCAGCTTAAGATTTGGGACAGGGGAAGAGACCCAGTACTTC. Encoded protein: CASSLRFGTGEETQYF. The V call is TRBV7-2, the J call TRBJ2-5; 10 positions match TRBD1. V was pared by 2 bases and J by 3 bases, with 6 bases of the junction left unmatched. CDR1 and CDR2 from the germline V gene are SGHTA and FQGNSA. The CDR3 has 16 residues. The full variable domain, completed using reference TRBV7-2 and TRBJ2-5, is GAGVSQSPSNKVTEKGKDVELRCDPISGHTALYWYRQSLGQGLEFLIYFQGNSAPDKSGLPSDRFSAERTGGSVSTLTIQRTQQEDSAVYLCASSLRFGTGEETQYFGPGTRLLVL.

The gene calls are TRBV18 and TRBJ1-2; 8 bases align to TRBD1. With 3 bases clipped from V and 2 bases from J, the junction kept 14 bases outside the gene matches. Germline loops: CDR1 KGHSH, CDR2 LQKENI. The CDR3 is made up of 18 amino acids. CDR3 region: CASSPTIPTGDSNYGYTF. The CDR3 bases are TGTGCCAGCTCACCTACAATTCCGACAGGGGATTCCAACTATGGCTACACCTTC.

V usage is TRBV5-6 and J usage is TRBJ2-5, with 12 bases that match TRBD2. With 4 bases clipped from V and 7 bases from J, the junction kept 8 bases outside the gene matches. There are 15 residues in the CDR3. CDR1 and CDR2 from the germline V gene are SGHDT and YYEEEE. In DNA, the CDR3 is TGTGCCAGCAGCCCCCTAGCGGGGGGGGCCGGGACCCAGTACTTC. Protein product: CASSPLAGGAGTQYF.

V and J are TRBV11-2 and TRBJ2-1, with D perhaps TRBD1 (5 bases). The CDR3 contains 14 residues. Germline lookup yields CDR1 SGHAT and CDR2 FQNNGV. Trimming removed 3 bases at V and 2 bases at J, with 8 bases between. This CDR3 is CASSFVGAYNEQFF. CDR3 in DNA: TGTGCCAGCAGCTTTGTAGGGGCCTACAATGAGCAGTTCTTC.

The V call is TRBV6-1, the J call TRBJ2-1; 7 nucleotides line up with TRBD2. The CDR3 is 15 amino acids. Germline V gives CDR1 MNHNS, CDR2 SASEGT. Losses at the gene ends were 3 bases for V and 3 bases for J; bases not matched to a gene: 5. This chain's CDR3 is CASSEVGGNYNEQFF. CDR3 nucleotide sequence: TGTGCCAGCAGTGAGGTGGGAGGGAACTACAATGAGCAGTTCTTC.

The chain joins TRBV27 to TRBJ2-5; TRBD2 agrees at 11 bases. With V trimmed by 5 bases and J by 4 bases, 6 bases remained unmatched. Germline V lookup: CDR1 MNHEY, CDR2 SMNVEV (reference sequence). CDR3 length: 15 amino acids. The DNA of the CDR3 is TGTGCCAGCAGTCCCCGGACTAGCGGGCGAGAGACCCAGTACTTC. Translated, it gives CASSPRTSGRETQYF.

The V and J genes are TRBV27 and TRBJ1-5, with 10 bases lining up with TRBD1. The CDR3 runs 18 residues. The V gene end was trimmed by 2 bases and the J gene end by 6 bases; junction bases not matched to a gene: 13. Germline values: CDR1 MNHEY, CDR2 SMNVEV (reference sequence). CDR3: CASSLIGTGAAVSQPQHF. The CDR3 DNA is TGTGCCAGCAGTTTAATCGGGACAGGGGCTGCAGTGAGTCAGCCCCAGCATTTT.

The CDR3 here is CASSQGVLGGNGYTF. DNA of the CDR3: TGTGCCAGCAGCCAAGGAGTATTAGGAGGAAATGGCTACACCTTC. The chain is built from TRBV14 and TRBJ1-2; D unresolved. The germline V gene encodes CDR1 SGHDN and CDR2 FVKESK. CDR3 length: 15 amino acids. Trimming left V 1 base short and J 6 bases short, with 15 bases between.

The V and J genes are TRBV15 and TRBJ1-5; D gene uncertain. This CDR3 is built from 15 residues. With 0 bases removed from V and 5 bases from J, the gap between germline ends came to 11 bases. Germline CDR1 LNHNV, CDR2 YYDKDF (reference sequence). DNA of the CDR3: TGTGCCACCAGCAGAGAGGGTCCGGGTTATCAGCCCCAGCATTTT. It codes for CATSREGPGYQPQHF.

The J gene is TRBJ1-1, the V gene TRBV10-1; 10 positions match TRBD1. The CDR3 loop spans 14 amino acids. The trim removed 4 bases at V and 4 bases at J, leaving 3 bases unmatched. Germline V gene lookup returns CDR1 WNHNN and CDR2 SYGVQD (reference sequence). CDR3 sequence: CASSVGTGVTEAFF. The CDR3, as DNA: TGCGCCAGCAGTGTGGGGACAGGGGTCACTGAAGCTTTCTTT.

The chain recombines TRBV28 with TRBJ2-1; 13 nucleotides agree with TRBD2. V dropped 4 bases and J dropped 9; count of bases not matched to a gene: 9. CDR3 length: 16 amino acids. From germline, CDR1 is MDHEN and CDR2 SYDVKM. CDR3 coding DNA: TGTGCCAGCAGTTCAACTAGCGGGAGGGCAATATTTGAGCAGTTCTTC. Its translation: CASSSTSGRAIFEQFF.

V gene TRBV9 combines with J gene TRBJ2-5, with TRBD2 matching over 15 bases. CDR3 size: 15 residues. Trimming took 3 bases from V and 4 from J; bases not matched to a gene: 1. Germline V lookup: CDR1 SGDLS, CDR2 YYNGEE. For the CDR3, the DNA is TGTGCCAGCAGCGGGGGACTAGCGGGGGGAGAGACCCAGTACTTC. Translation: CASSGGLAGGETQYF.

V and J are TRBV7-2 and TRBJ2-1; D unclear. This CDR3 has 16 amino acids. V shed 5 bases and J shed 4 bases, with 18 bases lying between them. From germline, CDR1 is SGHTA and CDR2 FQGNSA. This chain's CDR3 is CASSPPQAVLYNEQFF. CDR3 in DNA: TGTGCCAGCAGCCCACCTCAGGCAGTCCTTTACAATGAGCAGTTCTTC.

V and J are TRBV28 and TRBJ2-2; TRBD2 matches 8 bases. Germline assignment: CDR1 MDHEN and CDR2 SYDVKM. The CDR3 runs to 16 residues. V dropped 4 bases and J dropped 2; count of bases not matched to a gene: 6. CDR3 sequence reads: CASSYGLAGNTGELFF. The CDR3 nucleotides are TGTGCCAGCAGTTATGGGCTAGCGGGCAACACCGGGGAGCTGTTTTTT.

V gene TRBV18 combines with J gene TRBJ2-7; 11 bases are a match to TRBD1. From germline, CDR1 is KGHSH and CDR2 LQKENI. Trimming removed 4 bases from V and 2 bases from J; junction bases left unmatched: 4. This CDR3 has 15 residues. CDR3 DNA: TGTGCCAGCTCACTACCGGGACAGGGGGCCTACGAGCAGTACTTC. It yields the protein CASSLPGQGAYEQYF.

The table lists this clone with a few counts. The V gene is TRBV27, the J gene TRBJ1-2; weak D call: TRBD1 (5 bases). The CDR3 length is 13 residues. Germline values: CDR1 MNHEY, CDR2 SMNVEV (reference sequence). The ends were cut back, 0 bases at V and 5 bases at J, with 7 bases in the middle. CDR3: CASSLSPGYGYTF. In DNA, the CDR3 is TGTGCCAGCAGTTTATCTCCAGGGTATGGCTACACCTTC.

CDR3 protein: CASSSYGGVKVYF. The CDR3 bases are TGTGCCAGCAGTTCATATGGGGGCGTGAAGGTGTACTTC. The chain is built from TRBV27 and TRBJ2-7; D is possibly TRBD1 (6 bases). Germline V gene lookup returns CDR1 MNHEY and CDR2 SMNVEV (reference sequence). V gave up 4 bases and J gave up 12 bases, with 19 bases separating them. This CDR3 spans 13 amino acids.

V usage is TRBV13 and J usage is TRBJ2-3; 8 bases match TRBD1. This CDR3 spans 16 amino acids. The ends lost 5 bases at V and 6 bases at J; junction bases unmatched: 13. Germline CDR1 reads PRHDT; CDR2 reads FYEKMQ (reference sequence). The CDR3 coding sequence is TGTGCCAGCAGCCCTGGGGAACAGGGGGTCTCCGATACGCAGTATTTT. Its translation: CASSPGEQGVSDTQYF.

This chain joins TRBV4-2 and TRBJ1-1, with TRBD1 as a possible D gene (5 bases). V was shortened by 2 bases and J by 5 bases, with 15 bases between the two germline ends. The CDR3 is made up of 15 amino acids. Germline CDR1 LGHNA, CDR2 YNFKEQ. CDR3 coding DNA: TGTGCCAGCAGCCAATCGGCAGCACGGGGGACTGAAGCTTTCTTT. It is translated as CASSQSAARGTEAFF.

This chain uses TRBV7-8 with TRBJ1-2; TRBD1 matches 9 bases. Trimming at V came to 3 bases and at J to 8 bases, leaving 10 bases not matched to a gene. This CDR3 is built from 15 residues. Germline V gene sequence: CDR1 SGHVS, CDR2 FQNEAQ. CDR3 loop: CASSFAPGQGWGYTF. The CDR3 DNA follows: TGTGCCAGCAGCTTTGCTCCGGGACAGGGATGGGGCTACACCTTC. The full variable domain, with the rest looked up from reference TRBV7-8 and TRBJ1-2, is GAGVSQSPRYKVAKRGQDVALRCDPISGHVSLFWYQQALGQGPEFLTYFQNEAQLDKSGLPSDRFFAERPEGSVSTLKIQRTQQEDSAVYLCASSFAPGQGWGYTFGSGTRLTVV.

The chain has TRBV4-1 and TRBJ1-2; 10 positions match TRBD1. V was pared by 1 base and J by 4 bases, with 0 bases of the junction left unmatched. This CDR3 is 14 amino acids long. Germline assignment: CDR1 MGHRA and CDR2 YSYEKL. The CDR3 spells CASSQGDRGYGYTF. DNA for the CDR3: TGCGCCAGCAGCCAAGGGGACAGGGGCTATGGCTACACCTTC.

The V gene is TRBV7-9, the J gene TRBJ2-7, with D possibly being TRBD1 (6 bases). Germline CDR1 SEHNR, CDR2 FQNEAQ (reference sequence). CDR3 size: 14 residues. V was trimmed by 4 bases and J by 3 bases, leaving 13 bases between them. CDR3 in DNA: TGTGCCAGCAGCTCTGACAGGTCCAACTACGAGCAGTACTTC. It is translated as CASSSDRSNYEQYF.

This chain uses TRBV19 with TRBJ1-4, with a weak D call TRBD1 (5 bases). The V gene's germline CDR1 is LNHDA and CDR2 SQIVND (reference sequence). The V gene lost 7 bases and the J gene lost 0 bases, with 12 bases spanning the gap. The CDR3 is 15 amino acids. The CDR3 DNA follows: TGTGCCAGTATGTCAGGGTATGCAACTAATGAAAAACTGTTTTTT. The encoded protein is CASMSGYATNEKLFF. The full variable domain, with the rest looked up from reference TRBV19 and TRBJ1-4, is DGGITQSPKYLFRKEGQNVTLSCEQNLNHDAMYWYRQDPGQGLRLIYYSQIVNDFQKGDIAEGYSVSREKKESFPLTVTSAQKNPTAFYLCASMSGYATNEKLFFGSGTQLSVL.

This clone has just one count. The CDR3 loop reads CASRALQGTGSYNSPLHF. CDR3 sequence (DNA): TGTGCCAGCAGGGCCCTACAGGGTACGGGCTCCTATAATTCACCCCTCCACTTT. The chain joins TRBV27 to TRBJ1-6, with a weak D call TRBD1 (6 bases). The V end lost 6 bases, the J end lost 0 bases, and 18 bases lay between the germline ends. This CDR3 is 18 amino acids long. The germline V gene has CDR1 MNHEY and CDR2 SMNVEV (reference sequence).

The CDR3 spells CASIHRAPEAFF. The CDR3 nucleotides read TGTGCCAGCATCCACAGGGCTCCTGAAGCTTTCTTT. The J gene is TRBJ1-1, the V gene TRBV5-8; tentatively, D is TRBD1 (6 bases). Per germline, CDR1 SGHTS and CDR2 YDEGEE. V lost 6 bases, J lost 6 bases, and 12 bases lay in between. CDR3 size: 12 residues.